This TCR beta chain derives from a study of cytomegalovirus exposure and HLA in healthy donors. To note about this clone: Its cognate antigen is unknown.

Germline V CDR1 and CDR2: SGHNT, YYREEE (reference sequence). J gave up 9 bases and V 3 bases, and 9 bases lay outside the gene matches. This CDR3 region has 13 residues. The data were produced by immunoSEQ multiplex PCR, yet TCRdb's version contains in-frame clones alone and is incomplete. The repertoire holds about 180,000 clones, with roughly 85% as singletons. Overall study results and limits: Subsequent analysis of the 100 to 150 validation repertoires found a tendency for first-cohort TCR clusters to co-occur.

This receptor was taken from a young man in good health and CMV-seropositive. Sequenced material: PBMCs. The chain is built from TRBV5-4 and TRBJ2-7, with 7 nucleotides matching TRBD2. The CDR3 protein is CASSWDYEKGQYF. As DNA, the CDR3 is TGTGCCAGCAGCTGGGACTACGAGAAGGGGCAGTACTTC.